Described below is a single TCR beta chain sequence and its context. The sample originates from a study of T cell responses to AZD1222 COVID-19 vaccine. Produced via immunoSEQ multiplex PCR; TCRdb's table is partial and in-frame only. The sample has around 160,000 clones, 91% seen once; the top ten hold roughly 5.5%. The CDR3 runs to 12 residues. With 2 bases removed from V and 3 bases from J, the gap between germline ends came to 2 bases. Germline V gene sequence: CDR1 SGHAT, CDR2 FQNNGV. This TCR was sampled from an adult in good health. Sample: peripheral blood, taken on day 0 of AZD1222 vaccination. The V gene is TRBV11-2, the J gene TRBJ1-5; D not certain. CDR3 in amino acids: CASSLPNQPQHF. The DNA for the CDR3 is TGTGCCAGCAGCTTACCCAATCAGCCCCAGCATTTT. Supplemented by reference TRBV11-2 and TRBJ1-5, the full variable domain reads EAGVAQSPRYKIIEKRQSVAFWCNPISGHATLYWYQQILGQGPKLLIQFQNNGVVDDSQLPKDRFSAERLKGVDSTLKIQPAKLEDSAVYLCASSLPNQPQHFGDGTRLSIL.